The present entry profiles one T cell receptor (beta chain) with its context. What it binds is unknown. Reverse transcription of all isolated RNA meant that expressed TCRB transcripts were sequenced. The assay was immunoSEQ multiplex PCR, and TCRdb's table has in-frame clones only and misses some. The data show 120,000 or so clones, 16% seen once. The data derive from a study of beta chain features in type 1 diabetes. This CDR3 is 15 amino acids long. V was pared by 5 bases and J by 0 bases, with 5 bases of the junction left unmatched. Germline V gene data show CDR1 as PRHDT and CDR2 as FYEKMQ (reference sequence). Study results and limitations: For Type 1 diabetes patients, all four CD4+ subsets carried TCRB CDR3s that were moderately but significantly shorter.

Sampling consisted of one heparinised blood draw per donor, averaging approximately 120 mL. Based on CD45RO/CCR7/CD25/CD127/CD95/CD27, CD4+ regulatory, stem cell-like memory, naive and central memory cells were sorted. The chain employs TRBV13 and TRBJ1-2; TRBD1 matches 8 bases. The sequence came from a young man with type 1 diabetes. Sequenced material: central memory CD4+ T cells from blood. The CDR3 DNA sequence: TGTGCCAGCAGCAACCGACAGGGGTCTAACTATGGCTACACCTTC. It yields the protein CASSNRQGSNYGYTF. The full variable domain, rest sourced from reference TRBV13 and TRBJ1-2, is AAGVIQSPRHLIKEKRETATLKCYPIPRHDTVYWYQQGPGQDPQFLISFYEKMQSDKGSIPDRFSAQQFSDYHSELNMSSLELGDSALYFCASSNRQGSNYGYTFGSGTRLTVV.